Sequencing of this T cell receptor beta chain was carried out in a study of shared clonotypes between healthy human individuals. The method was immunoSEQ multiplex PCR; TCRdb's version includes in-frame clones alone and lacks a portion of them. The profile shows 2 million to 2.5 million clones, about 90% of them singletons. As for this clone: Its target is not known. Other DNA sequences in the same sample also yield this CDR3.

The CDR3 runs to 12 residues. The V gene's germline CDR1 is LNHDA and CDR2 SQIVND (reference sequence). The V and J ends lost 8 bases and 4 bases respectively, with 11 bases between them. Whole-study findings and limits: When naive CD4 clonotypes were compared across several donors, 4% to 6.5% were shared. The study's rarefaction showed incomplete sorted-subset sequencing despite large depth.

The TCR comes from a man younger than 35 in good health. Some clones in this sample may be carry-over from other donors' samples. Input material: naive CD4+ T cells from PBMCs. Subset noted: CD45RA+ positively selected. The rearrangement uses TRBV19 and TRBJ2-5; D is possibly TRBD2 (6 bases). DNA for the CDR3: TGTGCCAGTGGACGGGGAGGAGAGACCCAGTACTTC. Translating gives CASGRGGETQYF.